A single sample gave rise to the 18 T cell receptor beta chains below, sequenced in a study of shared clonotypes between healthy human individuals (TCRdb year 2020). Library preparation employed the immunoSEQ multiplex PCR assay. TCRdb stores this immuneACCESS table with in-frame sequences only. Part of the clones is absent; in the studies checked, under half of the shortfall reflects unresolved V genes, and no reason is known for the rest. The sample contains over a million clones, more than 95% of them found a single time. Clones ranked in the top ten supply approximately 1.1% of the sample. The sequenced sample consisted of naive CD4+ T cells sorted from blood. The cell subset or site label for this specimen denotes: CD45RA+ positively selected. The receptors originated from a man under 40 in good health.

The rearrangement links TRBV5-4 to TRBJ2-3; D tentatively fits TRBD1 or TRBD2 (6 bases each). With 3 bases removed from V and 6 bases from J, the gap between germline ends came to 23 bases. Germline values: CDR1 SGHNT, CDR2 YYREEE (reference sequence). This CDR3 comprises 17 residues. The CDR3 DNA follows: TGTGCCAGCAGCTCCCCGCTCCTCGGGGGCCAAGCCGATACGCAGTATTTT. Amino acids: CASSSPLLGGQADTQYF.

The V and J genes are TRBV5-1 and TRBJ2-3, with D perhaps TRBD2 (5 bases). Trimming pared 1 base from V and 4 bases from J, leaving 10 bases between. The CDR3 totals 14 residues. Germline V CDR1 and CDR2: SGHRS, YFSETQ. The CDR3 DNA sequence: TGCGCCAGCAGCTTGAGTAGCGCGGCAGATACGCAGTATTTT. It yields the protein CASSLSSAADTQYF.

This clone occurred once. This chain joins TRBV27 and TRBJ2-6; D is ambiguous. There are 17 residues in the CDR3. Germline V gene lookup returns CDR1 MNHEY and CDR2 SMNVEV (reference sequence). Deletions cut 2 bases from V and 2 bases from J, with 13 bases between. The CDR3 DNA sequence: TGTGCCAGCAGTTTAAGGGCAGGAGTAACTGGGGCCAACGTCCTGACTTTC. It encodes CASSLRAGVTGANVLTF.

The CDR3 region has the DNA TGTGCCAGCAGTAGGTGGTCCGGGCCTCGCACAGATACGCAGTATTTT. Translated, it gives CASSRWSGPRTDTQYF. The chain couples TRBV2 to TRBJ2-3; D is ambiguous. V was shortened by 5 bases and J by 1 base, with 16 bases between the two germline ends. Germline V gives CDR1 SNHLY, CDR2 FYNNEI. CDR3 length equals 16 residues. Together with reference TRBV2 and TRBJ2-3, the CDR3 gives the full variable domain: EPEVTQTPSHQVTQMGQEVILRCVPISNHLYFYWYRQILGQKVEFLVSFYNNEISEKSEIFDDQFSVERPDGSNFTLKIRSTKLEDSAMYFCASSRWSGPRTDTQYFGPGTRLTVL.

The rearrangement joins TRBV6-6 to TRBJ2-5; D is possibly TRBD1 or TRBD2 (5 bases each). CDR3 length: 16 residues. Germline-derived CDR1 and CDR2 are MNHNY and SVGAGI (reference sequence). V dropped 3 bases and J dropped 5 bases, with 19 bases sitting between them. The CDR3 sequence: CASSYRPRGTVETQYF. The CDR3 nucleotides read TGTGCCAGCAGTTATCGCCCGAGGGGAACGGTGGAGACCCAGTACTTC.

The rearrangement links TRBV27 to TRBJ2-1, with 10 bases lining up with TRBD2. Germline values: CDR1 MNHEY, CDR2 SMNVEV (reference sequence). The J segment lost 3 bases and the V segment lost 5 bases, leaving 10 bases of the junction unmatched. This CDR3 region has 17 residues. The CDR3 here is CASSKRGTSEDYNEQFF. CDR3 bases: TGTGCCAGCAGTAAAAGGGGGACTAGCGAGGACTACAATGAGCAGTTCTTC.

The V gene is TRBV18, the J gene TRBJ2-1; the D gene could be TRBD1 or TRBD2 (5 bases each). This CDR3 is 17 amino acids long. Germline CDR1 and CDR2: KGHSH and LQKENI. The V and J ends lost 5 bases and 0 bases respectively, with 17 bases between them. The CDR3 spells CASSSKTGPSSYNEQFF. The CDR3 nucleotides read TGTGCCAGCTCATCGAAGACGGGACCGAGCTCCTACAATGAGCAGTTCTTC.

The chain combines TRBV7-8 with TRBJ1-1; D is possibly TRBD1 (5 bases). Trimming shortened V by 5 bases and J by 0 bases, and 10 bases separated the two germline ends. This CDR3 has 14 residues. CDR1 is SGHVS, CDR2 FQNEAQ, per germline. This chain's CDR3 is CASSPSTVNTEAFF. CDR3 nucleotide sequence: TGTGCCAGCAGCCCATCGACAGTGAACACTGAAGCTTTCTTT.

As concerns this clone: The sample has other DNA sequences that encode this CDR3 too. The rearrangement uses TRBV5-1 and TRBJ2-7; D may be TRBD2 (5 bases). The CDR3 totals 13 residues. Trimming cost V 2 bases and J 2 bases, with 8 bases left between them. Germline lookup yields CDR1 SGHRS and CDR2 YFSETQ. Here the CDR3 reads CASSLGGTYEQYF. CDR3 nucleotides: TGCGCCAGCAGCTTAGGAGGTACCTACGAGCAGTACTTC.

The chain joins TRBV6-6 to TRBJ2-7; no reliable D call. CDR1 is MNHNY and CDR2 is SVGAGI in the germline V gene (reference sequence). Trimming removed 2 bases at V and 6 bases at J, with 8 bases between. The CDR3 spans 12 residues. CDR3 residues: CASSYIPSEQYF. CDR3 in DNA: TGTGCCAGCAGTTACATCCCGAGCGAGCAGTACTTC.

This clone was recorded only once. The chain carries TRBV15 and TRBJ2-3; D not resolved. The CDR3 spans 15 residues. V lost 0 bases and J lost 1, with 8 bases in between. The V gene's germline CDR1 is LNHNV and CDR2 YYDKDF (reference sequence). The CDR3 bases are TGTGCCACCAGCAGAGATCGCGGAGGCACAGATACGCAGTATTTT. Its translation is CATSRDRGGTDTQYF.

The V call is TRBV27, the J call TRBJ2-7; D call uncertain. Germline V gene lookup returns CDR1 MNHEY and CDR2 SMNVEV (reference sequence). V dropped 3 bases and J dropped 7 bases, with 16 bases sitting between them. This CDR3 spans 14 amino acids. The CDR3, as DNA: TGTGCCAGCAGTTTGATTGGTCTAATGGGGGAGCAGTACTTC. It translates to CASSLIGLMGEQYF.

V gene TRBV5-1 combines with J gene TRBJ2-7, with a weak D call TRBD1 (7 bases). CDR1 is SGHRS and CDR2 is YFSETQ in the germline V gene. The CDR3 contains 15 residues. Trimming took off 9 bases at V and 2 bases at J, with 21 bases between the two ends. CDR3 protein: CATSGGSGATYEQYF. In DNA form, the CDR3 reads TGCGCCACCTCAGGGGGTAGCGGAGCCACCTACGAGCAGTACTTC. Full variable domain (rest looked up from reference TRBV5-1 and TRBJ2-7): KAGVTQTPRYLIKTRGQQVTLSCSPISGHRSVSWYQQTPGQGLQFLFEYFSETQRNKGNFPGRFSGRQFSNSRSEMNVSTLELGDSALYLCATSGGSGATYEQYFGPGTRLTVT.

CDR3 DNA sequence: TGTGCCACCAGCAGATCGACTAGCGGGAAAAACAATGAGCAGTTCTTC. Its protein is CATSRSTSGKNNEQFF. The chain combines TRBV15 with TRBJ2-1; 11 nucleotides line up with TRBD2. CDR3 length: 16 residues. The V gene's germline CDR1 is LNHNV and CDR2 YYDKDF (reference sequence). The V segment lost 2 bases and the J segment 5 bases; nucleotides outside the gene matches: 5. The entire variable domain, with the rest obtained from reference TRBV15 and TRBJ2-1, is as follows: DAMVIQNPRYQVTQFGKPVTLSCSQTLNHNVMYWYQQKSSQAPKLLFHYYDKDFNNEADTPDNFQSRRPNTSFCFLDIRSPGLGDTAMYLCATSRSTSGKNNEQFFGPGTRLTVL.

This clone was detected only a few times. The V call is TRBV6-6, the J call TRBJ1-1; possible D gene TRBD1, 5 bases. Germline V gives CDR1 MNHNY, CDR2 SVGAGI (reference sequence). Trimming took 6 bases from V and 4 from J, leaving 15 bases between them. The CDR3 sequence is 14 residues long. CDR3 nucleotide sequence: TGTGCCAGCAGGGGGAAGGGAAGGGGCACTGAAGCTTTCTTT. Its protein is CASRGKGRGTEAFF.

Concerning this clone itself: Other DNA sequences in the sample encode the same CDR3. The V call is TRBV6-1, the J call TRBJ2-3, with unresolved D. The CDR3 extends over 14 amino acids. V lost 0 bases to trimming and J lost 0 bases, with 4 bases between them. Germline values: CDR1 MNHNS, CDR2 SASEGT. The CDR3 loop is CASSEAGSTDTQYF. In DNA form, the CDR3 reads TGTGCCAGCAGTGAAGCAGGGAGCACAGATACGCAGTATTTT.

The gene calls are TRBV19 and TRBJ2-3; 7 bases line up with TRBD2. Germline-derived CDR1 and CDR2 are LNHDA and SQIVND (reference sequence). Trimming cost V 0 bases and J 14 bases; bases outside gene matches: 8. The length of the CDR3 is 13 residues. Written as DNA, the CDR3 is TGTGCCAGTAGTATAGATCCGCGGGAGAGGGTGTATTTT. This sequence encodes CASSIDPRERVYF.

This clone was seen only once. This specimen includes other DNA sequences encoding the same CDR3. CDR3 DNA sequence: TGCGCCAGCAGCTTGGCCGGGACAGAGGAGGAGACCCAGTACTTC. Translated, it gives CASSLAGTEEETQYF. The genes are TRBV5-1 and TRBJ2-5, with 7 bases fitting TRBD1. Germline V CDR1 and CDR2: SGHRS, YFSETQ. The CDR3 consists of 15 residues. The V gene end was trimmed by 0 bases and the J gene end by 5 bases; junction bases not matched to a gene: 7.